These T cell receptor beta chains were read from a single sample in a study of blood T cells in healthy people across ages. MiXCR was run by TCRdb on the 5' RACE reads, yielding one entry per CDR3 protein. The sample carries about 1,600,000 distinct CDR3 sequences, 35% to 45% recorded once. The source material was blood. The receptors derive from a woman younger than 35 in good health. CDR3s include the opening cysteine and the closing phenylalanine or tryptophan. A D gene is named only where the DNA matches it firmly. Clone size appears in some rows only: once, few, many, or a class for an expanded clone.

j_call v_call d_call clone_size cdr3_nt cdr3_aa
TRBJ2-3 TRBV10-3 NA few TGTGCCATCAGCTCCCTAGATCTCGCAGATACGCAGTATTTT CAISSLDLADTQYF
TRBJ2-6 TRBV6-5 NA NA TGTGCCAGCAGTCCCCAGGGAAATGCTGGGGCCAACGTCCTGACTTTC CASSPQGNAGANVLTF
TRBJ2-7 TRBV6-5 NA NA TGTGCCAGCAGTTACCGACCCTCGGGACCCCTCTCCTACGAGCAGTACTTC CASSYRPSGPLSYEQYF
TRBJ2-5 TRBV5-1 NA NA TGCGCCAGCAGTTCGGACAGCTCGCGGGGAGAGCAGTACTTC CASSSDSSRGEQYF
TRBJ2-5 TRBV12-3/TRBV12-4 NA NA TGTGCCAGCACCCCTGTAGAGTACTTC CASTPVEYF
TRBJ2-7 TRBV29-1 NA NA TGCAGCGTCAGGGGGGGGACCCGCTCCTACGAGCAGTACTTC CSVRGGTRSYEQYF
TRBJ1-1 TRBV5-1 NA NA TGCGCCAGCAGCTTGGGGGAACAGGGTATGCCTGAAGCTTTCTTT CASSLGEQGMPEAFF
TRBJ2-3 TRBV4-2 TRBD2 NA TGTGCCAGCAGCCAGCCTAGCGGGGGGGCTGGGGCCGCAGATACGCAGTATTTT CASSQPSGGAGAADTQYF
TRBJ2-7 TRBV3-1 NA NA TGTGCCAGCAGCCCTGACCCGAAGGGAACCTACGAGCAGTACTTC CASSPDPKGTYEQYF
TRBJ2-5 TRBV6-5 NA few TGTGCCAGCAGTTACCCGGGGACCCAGTACTTC CASSYPGTQYF
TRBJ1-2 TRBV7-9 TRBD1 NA TGTGCCAGCAGCTTACCGGGACAGGGCTATGGCTACACCTTC CASSLPGQGYGYTF
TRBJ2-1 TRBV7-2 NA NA TGTGCCAGCAGCTGGGGCAGCAGTTCCTACAATGAGCAGTTCTTC CASSWGSSSYNEQFF
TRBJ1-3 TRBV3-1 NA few TGTGCCAGCAGCCAAACTGCAGGGGTACTCTCTGGAAACACCATATATTTT CASSQTAGVLSGNTIYF
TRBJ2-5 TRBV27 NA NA TGTGCCAGCAGTTTAGGGGAAGACAATGAGCAGTACTTC CASSLGEDNEQYF
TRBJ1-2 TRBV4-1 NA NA TGCGCCAGCAGCCTGGGCCCAGGGGCCCTCTATGGCTACACCTTC CASSLGPGALYGYTF
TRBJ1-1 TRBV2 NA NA TGTGCCAGCAGTGTCGAGGACCCGAACACTGAAGCTTTCTTT CASSVEDPNTEAFF
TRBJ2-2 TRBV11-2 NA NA TGTGCCAGCAGCTTAGAGCACAGGGTTACCGGGGAGCTGTTTTTT CASSLEHRVTGELFF
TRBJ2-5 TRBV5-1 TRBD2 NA TGCGCCAGCAGCGGGGGCCTAGCGGGAGAGGGAGAGACCCAGTACTTC CASSGGLAGEGETQYF
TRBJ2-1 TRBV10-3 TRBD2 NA TGTGCCATCAGTCAGGGGATAGCGGGAGGCCTATACAATGAGCAGTTCTTC CAISQGIAGGLYNEQFF
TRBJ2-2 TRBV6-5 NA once TGTGCCAGCACCAAGACTAGTTTAATCACCGGGGAGCTGTTTTTT CASTKTSLITGELFF
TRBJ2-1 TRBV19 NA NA TGTGCCAGTAAACAGGAAATCTACAATGAGCAGTTCTTC CASKQEIYNEQFF
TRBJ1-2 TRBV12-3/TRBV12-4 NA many TGTGCCAGCAGTTCTGGGACCAACTATGGCTACACCTTC CASSSGTNYGYTF
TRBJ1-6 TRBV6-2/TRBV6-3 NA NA TGTGCCAGTCAGTTCTCCGGCCGAGGGAGTTCACCCCTCCACTTT CASQFSGRGSSPLHF
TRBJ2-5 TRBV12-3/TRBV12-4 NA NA TGTGCCAGCAGTTTCTTCAGAGACCAAGAGACCCAGTACTTC CASSFFRDQETQYF
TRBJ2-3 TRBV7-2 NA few TGTGCCAGCAGCTCACTCGGGTTTGGCACAGATACGCAGTATTTT CASSSLGFGTDTQYF
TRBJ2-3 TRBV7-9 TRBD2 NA TGTGCCAGCAGCACCGGGGGGGCCGGCACAGATACGCAGTATTTT CASSTGGAGTDTQYF
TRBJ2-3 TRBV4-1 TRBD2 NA TGCGCCGGCAGCCAATCCGGGACTAGCACAGATACGCAGTGTTTT CAGSQSGTSTDTQCF
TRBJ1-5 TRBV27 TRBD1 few TGTGCCAGCAGTGCCTTACAGGGGATGGGCAATCAGCCCCAGCATTTT CASSALQGMGNQPQHF
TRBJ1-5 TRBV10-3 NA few TGTGCCATCAGTGAGACCCGGGACAGCAATCAGCCCCAGCATTTT CAISETRDSNQPQHF
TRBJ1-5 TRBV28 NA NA TGTGCCAGCAGGAGCGACATGGCCTCCTATCAGCCCCAGCATTTT CASRSDMASYQPQHF
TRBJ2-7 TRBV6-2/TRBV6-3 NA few TGTGCCAGCAGTTTCCTAAGCTCCTACGAGCAGTACTTC CASSFLSSYEQYF
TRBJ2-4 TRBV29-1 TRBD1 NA TGCAGCGTTGAAGATCTGGGCAGGGGGATAGAAAACATTCAGTACTTC CSVEDLGRGIENIQYF
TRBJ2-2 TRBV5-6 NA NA TGTGCCAGCAGCGGCGACTTTAACACCGGGGAGCTGTTTTTT CASSGDFNTGELFF
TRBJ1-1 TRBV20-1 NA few TGCAGTGCTCCGAGTGGGACACATCGGAACACTGAAGCTTTCTTT CSAPSGTHRNTEAFF
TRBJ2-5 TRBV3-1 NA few TGTGCCAGCAGCCAAGACGGGCCCGGGTACCAAGAGACCCAGTACTTC CASSQDGPGYQETQYF
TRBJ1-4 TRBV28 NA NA TGTGCCGGCCGGGGCTGGGATGAAAAACTGTTTTTT CAGRGWDEKLFF
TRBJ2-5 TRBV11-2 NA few TGTGCCAGCAGCTTAGATCTCGGCAGGGCAGAGACCCAGTACTTC CASSLDLGRAETQYF
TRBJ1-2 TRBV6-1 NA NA TGTGCCAGCAGTACCACGGTGGATGGCTACACCTTC CASSTTVDGYTF
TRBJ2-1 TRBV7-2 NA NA TGTGCCAGCAGCCCCTCCCCGTACAATGAGCAGTTCTTC CASSPSPYNEQFF
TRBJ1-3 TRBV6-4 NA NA TGTGCCAATTTTAAACCGGGAAAGGGCACCATATATTTT CANFKPGKGTIYF
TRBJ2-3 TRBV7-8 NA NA TGTGCCAGCAGCTCCCGGGCCTCGGGGGCAGATATGCAGTATTTT CASSSRASGADMQYF
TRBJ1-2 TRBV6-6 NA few TGTGCCAGCAGTTACTCGGGGGCGAACGGCTACACCTTC CASSYSGANGYTF
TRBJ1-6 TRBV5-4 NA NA TGTGCCAGCAGCTTGGCCCCCGGAGGTCGTTCACCCCTCCACTTT CASSLAPGGRSPLHF
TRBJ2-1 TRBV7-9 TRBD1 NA TGTGCCAGCACCTCTTTGACAGGGTGGGTTTACAATGAGCAGTTCTTC CASTSLTGWVYNEQFF
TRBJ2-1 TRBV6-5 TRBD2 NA TGTGCCAGCAGTTACGGCGGGGGGGTGTTATCCTACAATGAGCAGTTCTTC CASSYGGGVLSYNEQFF
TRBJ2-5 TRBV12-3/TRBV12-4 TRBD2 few TGTGCCAGCAGTTCCCTAGCGGGGGGGCACAATGAGCAGTACTTC CASSSLAGGHNEQYF
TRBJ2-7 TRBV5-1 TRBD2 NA TGCGCCAGCAAAGGGGCTAGCGGGACATACGAGCAGTACTTC CASKGASGTYEQYF
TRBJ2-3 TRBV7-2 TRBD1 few TGTGCCAGCAGCTCGGCGGGACAGGTTAACACAGATACGCAGTATTTT CASSSAGQVNTDTQYF
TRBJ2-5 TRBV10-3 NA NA TGTGCCATCAGTGAGTCTGCGGCGACCCAAGAGACCCAGTACTTC CAISESAATQETQYF
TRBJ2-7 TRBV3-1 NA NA TGTGCCAGCAGTACACTGGGGTTCGAGCAGTACTTC CASSTLGFEQYF
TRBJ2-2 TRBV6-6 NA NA TGTGCCAGCCAGGGTCCCAACACCGGGGAGCTGTTTTTT CASQGPNTGELFF
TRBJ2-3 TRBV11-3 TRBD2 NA TGTGCCAGCAGCTGGTCCGGGACTAGCGGGCGGGAAGCGCAGTATTTT CASSWSGTSGREAQYF
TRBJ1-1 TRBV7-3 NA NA TGTGCCAGCAGCTTAGGGTATGGGGTTGATGCTTTCTTT CASSLGYGVDAFF
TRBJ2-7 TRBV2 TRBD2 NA TGTGCCAGCACCGAGCGTCTAGCGGGGGCCAACTCCTACGAGCAGTACTTC CASTERLAGANSYEQYF